The clone carrying this TCR beta chain came up once. Its antigen remains unidentified. The same CDR3 arises from other DNA sequences in this sample as well. The sample originates from a study of shared clonotypes between healthy human individuals. Study-level information: Donors had three CD4 naive, three CD4 memory, two CD8 naive and one CD8 memory plate apiece. Whole-study findings and limits: Compared with memory subsets, naive subsets generally had larger estimated richness.

DNA at about 190 ng, tens of thousands of T cell genomes, went into sorted-subset replicate PCRs. Assay: immunoSEQ multiplex PCR; the TCRdb copy retains only in-frame clones and omits some. The sample carries around 2,000,000 clones, 85% to 95% recorded once. V lost 0 bases to trimming and J lost 4 bases, with 5 bases between them. The germline CDR1 and CDR2 sequences are SGHNT and YYREEE (reference sequence). The length of the CDR3 is 12 residues. Naive CD8 cells lacked CD45RO and underwent positive selection for CCR7, leaving out terminally differentiated effector memory CD45RA+ cells. Input material: naive CD8+ T cells from PBMCs. V gene TRBV5-4 combines with J gene TRBJ2-7; D is undetermined. The TCR comes from a man aged 18 to 29 in good health. Some clones in this sample may be carry-over from other donors' samples. CDR3 region: CASSLGQYEQYF. The CDR3 coding sequence is TGTGCCAGCAGCTTGGGACAATACGAGCAGTACTTC.